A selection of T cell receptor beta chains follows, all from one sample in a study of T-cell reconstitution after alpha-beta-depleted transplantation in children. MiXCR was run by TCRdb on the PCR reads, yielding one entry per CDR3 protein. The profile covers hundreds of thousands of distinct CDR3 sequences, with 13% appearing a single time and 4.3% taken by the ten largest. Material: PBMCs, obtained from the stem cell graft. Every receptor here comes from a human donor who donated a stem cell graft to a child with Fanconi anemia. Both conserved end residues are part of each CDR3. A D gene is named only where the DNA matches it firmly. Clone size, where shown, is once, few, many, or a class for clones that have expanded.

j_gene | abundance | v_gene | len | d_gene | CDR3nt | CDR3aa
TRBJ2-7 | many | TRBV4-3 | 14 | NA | TGCGCCAGCAGCCTACTCGAAGGTTCCTACGAGCAGTACTTC | CASSLLEGSYEQYF
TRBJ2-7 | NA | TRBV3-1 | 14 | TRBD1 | TGTGCCAGCAGCCACCGGGACAGCTCCTACGAGCAGTACTTC | CASSHRDSSYEQYF
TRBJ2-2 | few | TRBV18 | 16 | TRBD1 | TGTGCCAGCTCACGAACCCGACAGGGCCACACCGGGGAGCTGTTTTTT | CASSRTRQGHTGELFF
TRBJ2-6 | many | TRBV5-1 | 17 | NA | TGCGCCAGCAGCCGAAACCCTGGGGATTCTGGGGCCAACGTCCTGACTTTC | CASSRNPGDSGANVLTF
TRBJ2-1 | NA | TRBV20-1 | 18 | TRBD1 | TGCAGTGCTAGAGGGGACAGGGACCGGGAAAAGAGGTCCAATGAGCAGTTCTTC | CSARGDRDREKRSNEQFF
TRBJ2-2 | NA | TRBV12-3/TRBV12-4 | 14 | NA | TGTGCCAGCAGGGGCCGATTGAACACCGGGGAGCTGTTTTTT | CASRGRLNTGELFF
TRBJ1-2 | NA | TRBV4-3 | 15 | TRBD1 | TGCGCCAGCAGCCAGCCGGGACAGGGATTATATGGCTACACCTTC | CASSQPGQGLYGYTF
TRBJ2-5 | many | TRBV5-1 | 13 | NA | TGCGCCAGCAGCGACAGAGGAAAAGAGACCCAGTACTTC | CASSDRGKETQYF
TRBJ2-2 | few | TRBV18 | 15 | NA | TGTGCCAGCTCAAAGGACCGACAGAACACCGGGGAGCTGTTTTTT | CASSKDRQNTGELFF
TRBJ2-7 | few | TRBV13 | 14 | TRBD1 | TGTGCCAGCAGCTTCGGGGACAGATCCTACGAGCAGTACTTC | CASSFGDRSYEQYF
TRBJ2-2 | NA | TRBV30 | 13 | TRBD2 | TGTGCCTGGACTAGCGGGAACACCGGGGAGCTGTTTTTT | CAWTSGNTGELFF
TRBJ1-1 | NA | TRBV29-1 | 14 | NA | TGCAGCGTGAGGGACTACCTTTCGCGGGCTGAAGCTTTCTTT | CSVRDYLSRAEAFF
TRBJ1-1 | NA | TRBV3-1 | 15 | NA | TGTGCCAGCAGCCAAGATTGGGAGGTTAACACTGAAGCTTTCTTT | CASSQDWEVNTEAFF
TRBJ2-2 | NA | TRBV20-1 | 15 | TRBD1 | TGCAGTGCTTCAGCAGGGGGCGCAAACACCGGGGAGCTGTTTTTT | CSASAGGANTGELFF
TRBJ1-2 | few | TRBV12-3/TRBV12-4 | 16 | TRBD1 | TGTGCCAGCAGTCTCTTAACGGGACAGCCGTTCTATGGCTACACCTTC | CASSLLTGQPFYGYTF
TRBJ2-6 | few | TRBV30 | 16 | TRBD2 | TGTGCCTGGAGTGCGACTAGCGTGACTGGGGCCAACGTCCTGACTTTC | CAWSATSVTGANVLTF
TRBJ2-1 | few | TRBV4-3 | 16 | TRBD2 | TGCGCCAGCAGCCAAGATTGGCGGGGGGGGAACAATGAGCAGTTCTTC | CASSQDWRGGNNEQFF
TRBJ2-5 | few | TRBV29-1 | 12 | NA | TGCAGCGTGCACGGGGGCCAGGAGACCCAGTACTTC | CSVHGGQETQYF
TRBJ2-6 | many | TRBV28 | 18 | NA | TGTGCCAGCAGTCCTCCCGGGACGGATTTCTCTGGGGCCAACGTCCTGACTTTC | CASSPPGTDFSGANVLTF
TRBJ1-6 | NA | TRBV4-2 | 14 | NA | TGTGCCAGCAGCCAAGGTGGTAGGGGTATCGCCCTCCACTTT | CASSQGGRGIALHF
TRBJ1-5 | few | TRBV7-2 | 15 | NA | TGTGCCAGCAGCAGAGAGGTGGAGAGCAATCAGCCCCAGCATTTT | CASSREVESNQPQHF
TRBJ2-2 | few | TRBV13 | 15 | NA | TGTGCCAGCAGCTCGAAGGACAGGAACACCGGGGAGCTGTTTTTT | CASSSKDRNTGELFF
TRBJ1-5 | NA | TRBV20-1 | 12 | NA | TGCAGTGCTACTCGCCCCCTTCAGCCCGAGCATTTT | CSATRPLQPEHF
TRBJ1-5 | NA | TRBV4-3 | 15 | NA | TGCGCCAGCAGCCAAGGTTTGGGAGCAGGGCAGCCCCAGCATTTT | CASSQGLGAGQPQHF
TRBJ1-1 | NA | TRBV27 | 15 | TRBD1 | TGTGCCAGCAGTGTGAGCAGGGGGCTAAGCACTGAAGCTTTCTTT | CASSVSRGLSTEAFF
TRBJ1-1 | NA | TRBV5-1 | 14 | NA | TGCGCCAGCAGCGACCAAGGAGGGAACACTGAAGCTTTCTTT | CASSDQGGNTEAFF
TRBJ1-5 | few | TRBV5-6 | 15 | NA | TGTGCCAGCAGCTTGGAGGGGGTACGCAATCAGCCCCAGCATTTT | CASSLEGVRNQPQHF
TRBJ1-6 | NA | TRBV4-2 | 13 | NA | TGTGCCAGCAGCCAAGGGGACCTTCGAGCCCTCCACTTT | CASSQGDLRALHF
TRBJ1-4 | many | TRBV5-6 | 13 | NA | TGTGCCAGCAGCTTGTTCGATGCTGAAAAACTGTTTTTT | CASSLFDAEKLFF
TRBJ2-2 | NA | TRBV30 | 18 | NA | TGTGCCTGGAGTGCTATCTCAGGACGGTATTCGAACACCGGGGAGCTGTTTTTT | CAWSAISGRYSNTGELFF
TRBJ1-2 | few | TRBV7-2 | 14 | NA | TGTGCCAGCAGCTTATCCGGGACACAGTATGGCTACACCTTC | CASSLSGTQYGYTF
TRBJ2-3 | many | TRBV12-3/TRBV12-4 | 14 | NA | TGTGCCAGCAGTTTAGCGGGGTACACAGATACGCAGTATTTT | CASSLAGYTDTQYF
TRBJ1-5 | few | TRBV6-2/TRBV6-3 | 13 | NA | TGTGCCAGCAAGGGGGTGGGCAATCAGCCCCAGCATTTT | CASKGVGNQPQHF
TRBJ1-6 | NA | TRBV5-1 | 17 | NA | TGCGCCAGCAGCTTGGCCGGGGGAAATGACTATAATTCACCCCTCCACTTT | CASSLAGGNDYNSPLHF
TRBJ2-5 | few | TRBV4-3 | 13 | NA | TGCGCCAGCAGCCAAGATCTGGGAAAGACCCAGTACTTC | CASSQDLGKTQYF
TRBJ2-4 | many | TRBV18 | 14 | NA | TGTGCCAGCTCACCCGGGACAACCAAAAACATTCAGTACTTC | CASSPGTTKNIQYF
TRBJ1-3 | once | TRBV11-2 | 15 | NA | TGTGCCAGCAGCCCTGAGACCTACTCTGGAAACACCATATATTTT | CASSPETYSGNTIYF
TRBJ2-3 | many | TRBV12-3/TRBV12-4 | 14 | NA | TGTGCCAGCAGTCATGCTCCTAGCACAGATACGCAGTATTTT | CASSHAPSTDTQYF
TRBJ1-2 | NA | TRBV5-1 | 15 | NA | TGCGCCAGCAGCTTGGACGGACGGACCGACTATGGCTACACCTTC | CASSLDGRTDYGYTF
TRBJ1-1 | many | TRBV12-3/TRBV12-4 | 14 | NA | TGTGCCAGCAGTGTCAGGGTTGGGGACACTGAAGCTTTCTTT | CASSVRVGDTEAFF
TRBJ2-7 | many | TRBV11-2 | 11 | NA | TGTGCCAGCAGCATGGGACCAAGGCAGTACTTC | CASSMGPRQYF
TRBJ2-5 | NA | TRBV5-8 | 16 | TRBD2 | TGTGCCAGCAGCCCCGGACTAGCGGGGATCCAAGAGACCCAGTACTTC | CASSPGLAGIQETQYF
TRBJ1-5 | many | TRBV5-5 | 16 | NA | TGTGCCAGCAGCTTCCGCCTAGGGATCCTTAATCAGCCCCAGCATTTT | CASSFRLGILNQPQHF
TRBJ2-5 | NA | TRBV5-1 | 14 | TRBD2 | TGCGCCAGCACGACTAGCGGGGGGGTTGAGACCCAGTACTTC | CASTTSGGVETQYF
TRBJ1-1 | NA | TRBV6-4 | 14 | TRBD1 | TGTGCCAGCAGTAGGACAGGGTTTTCGTCTGAAGCTTTCTTT | CASSRTGFSSEAFF
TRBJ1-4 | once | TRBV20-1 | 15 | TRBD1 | TGCAGTGCGGACGGACAGGGGGCAGCTAATGAAAAACTGTTTTTT | CSADGQGAANEKLFF
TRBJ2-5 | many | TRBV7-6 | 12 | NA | TGTGCCAGCAGCCTTCGGAGAGAGACCCAGTACTTC | CASSLRRETQYF
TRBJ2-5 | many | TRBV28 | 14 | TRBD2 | TGTGCCAGCAGGCTAGCGGGGGGGCGAGAGACCCAGTACTTC | CASRLAGGRETQYF
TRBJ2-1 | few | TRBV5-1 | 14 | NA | TGCGCCAGCAGCGACCCAGGAGGGGGCAATGAGCAGTTCTTC | CASSDPGGGNEQFF
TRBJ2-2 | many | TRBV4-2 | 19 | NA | TGTGCCAGCAGCCAAGTCATTACCCGGGGGCAGGTATACACCGGGGAGCTGTTTTTT | CASSQVITRGQVYTGELFF
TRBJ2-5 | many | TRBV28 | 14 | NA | TGTGCCAGCAGTCTCCGACGGCCTCAAGAGACCCAGTACTTC | CASSLRRPQETQYF
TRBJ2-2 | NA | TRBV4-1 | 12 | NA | TGCGCCAGCAGCCGGACAGACGGGGACCTGTTTTTT | CASSRTDGDLFF
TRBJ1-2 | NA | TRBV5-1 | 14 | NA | TGCGCCAGCAGCCCTGGGCTGGAGGGGAATGGCTACACCTTC | CASSPGLEGNGYTF